The sequence of this T cell receptor (beta chain) was determined in a study of spatial heterogeneity in lung cancer. Whole-study findings and limits: Tumor mutation counts were tracked by expanded intratumoral alpha and beta TCR counts.

TCRdb independently ran MiXCR on the 5' RACE reads; one entry per CDR3 protein. The profile shows around 21,000 distinct CDR3 sequences, 4.5% to 5% of them singletons. This clonotype occurred many times. Antigen unknown. The CDR3 runs 15 residues. Regarding time point: sample taken at primary tumor resection. The gene calls are TRBV21-1 and TRBJ1-1; no check of the table's D call, TRBD1, against the DNA was made. TRBV21-1 is termed a pseudogene. This clonotype was obtained from a male donor with early-stage non-small cell lung cancer. Sequencing was performed on lung tumor tissue, taken at surgery. The DNA of the CDR3 is TGTGCCAGCAGCAAAGAGCGGGGGGCCGGACTTGAAGCTTTCTTT. Protein sequence: CASSKERGAGLEAFF.